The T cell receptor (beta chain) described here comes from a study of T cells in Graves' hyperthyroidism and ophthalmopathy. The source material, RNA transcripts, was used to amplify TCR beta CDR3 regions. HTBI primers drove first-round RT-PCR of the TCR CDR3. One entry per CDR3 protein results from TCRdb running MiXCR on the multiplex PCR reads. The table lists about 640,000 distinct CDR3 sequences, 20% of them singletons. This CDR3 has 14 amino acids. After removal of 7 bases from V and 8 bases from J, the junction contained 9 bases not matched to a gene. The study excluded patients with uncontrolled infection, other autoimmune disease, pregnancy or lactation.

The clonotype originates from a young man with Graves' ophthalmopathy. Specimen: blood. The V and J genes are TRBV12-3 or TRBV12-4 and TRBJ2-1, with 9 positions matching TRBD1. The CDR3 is CASTPDRGGDEQFF. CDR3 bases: TGTGCCAGCACCCCGGACAGGGGAGGGGATGAGCAGTTCTTC.